Presented here are 21 T cell receptor beta chains from one specimen sequenced in a study of blood T cell repertoires in COVID-19. TCRdb keeps only in-frame clones here, not all; method: immunoSEQ multiplex PCR. This repertoire shows hundreds of thousands of clones, 75% to 90% found once; its top ten account for 4% to 4.5%. The sequenced sample was peripheral blood. These receptors were taken from a woman aged 30 to 39 with acute or convalescent COVID-19.

The chain carries TRBV6-5 and TRBJ2-7; D gene unclear. Looked up from germline, CDR1 is MNHEY and CDR2 is SVGAGI. V lost 6 bases and J 6 bases, leaving 21 bases between the germline ends. The CDR3 covers 15 residues. The CDR3 bases are TGTGCCAGCAGCCTCCTAAACCCTGCCCCCTCCGAGCAGTACTTC. Translation gives CASSLLNPAPSEQYF.

The chain couples TRBV6-5 to TRBJ2-7; tentative D call: TRBD1 (6 bases). Germline V CDR1 and CDR2: MNHEY, SVGAGI. CDR3 length: 14 amino acids. The V end lost 2 bases, the J end lost 3 bases, and 11 bases lay between the germline ends. CDR3 sequence: CASSYAGAVYEQYF. The CDR3 DNA is TGTGCCAGCAGTTACGCAGGGGCGGTCTACGAGCAGTACTTC.

V gene TRBV9 combines with J gene TRBJ1-1; D gene ambiguous. The CDR3 is 14 amino acids. The V and J ends lost 4 bases and 4 bases respectively, with 14 bases between them. Germline V gene lookup returns CDR1 SGDLS and CDR2 YYNGEE. The CDR3: CASSPSPGGTEAFF. The CDR3 nucleotides read TGTGCCAGCAGCCCAAGCCCGGGTGGCACTGAAGCTTTCTTT.

This chain links TRBV7-6 with TRBJ1-2; D is undetermined. V shed 5 bases and J shed 8 bases, with 15 bases lying between them. Germline CDR1 SGHVS, CDR2 FNYEAQ. This CDR3 has 13 amino acids. CDR3 protein: CASSPDPGSGYTF. Written as DNA, the CDR3 is TGTGCCAGCAGCCCCGACCCCGGTAGCGGCTACACCTTC. Looking up the rest from reference TRBV7-6 and TRBJ1-2 gives the full variable domain: GAGVSQSPRYKVTKRGQDVALRCDPISGHVSLYWYRQALGQGPEFLTYFNYEAQQDKSGLPNDRFSAERPEGSISTLTIQRTEQRDSAMYRCASSPDPGSGYTFGSGTRLTVV.

The gene calls are TRBV19 and TRBJ1-5, with 9 bases fitting TRBD1. CDR1 and CDR2 (germline): LNHDA, SQIVND (reference sequence). The CDR3 extends over 13 amino acids. With V trimmed by 5 bases and J by 6 bases, 2 bases remained unmatched. The CDR3 here is CASSEQGAQPQHF. The CDR3 DNA is TGTGCCAGTAGTGAACAGGGGGCTCAGCCCCAGCATTTT.

The chain employs TRBV6-2 or TRBV6-3 and TRBJ1-1; tentative D call: TRBD1 (6 bases). The CDR3 is 13 amino acids. The germline gives CDR1 MNHEY, CDR2 SVGEGT. The V end lost 5 bases, the J end lost 11 bases, and 18 bases lay between the germline ends. The CDR3 DNA is TGTGCCAGCAGTCCGATCCAAACAGGGTACGCTTTCTTT. This sequence encodes CASSPIQTGYAFF.

This sequence joins TRBV30 and TRBJ1-4; 8 nucleotides line up with TRBD1. The ends lost 0 bases at V and 3 bases at J; junction bases unmatched: 3. The CDR3 spans 15 residues. CDR1 and CDR2 from the germline V gene are GTSNPN and SVGIG (reference sequence). Written as DNA, the CDR3 is TGTGCCTGGAGTGTAAACAGGGGGTCTAATGAAAAACTGTTTTTT. Protein sequence: CAWSVNRGSNEKLFF.

This chain uses TRBV2 with TRBJ1-3; D gene uncertain. Germline loops: CDR1 SNHLY, CDR2 FYNNEI. Trimming took off 2 bases at V and 2 bases at J, with 16 bases between the two ends. CDR3 length: 17 amino acids. The CDR3 is CASSESGVFATGNTIYF. In DNA form, the CDR3 reads TGTGCCAGCAGTGAAAGCGGCGTGTTTGCCACTGGAAACACCATATATTTT.

CDR3 region: CASSQGTQGNQPQHF. CDR3 nucleotides: TGTGCCAGCTCACAGGGTACACAGGGCAATCAGCCCCAGCATTTT. The chain carries TRBV18 and TRBJ1-5, with D possibly being TRBD1 (5 bases). Trimming pared 4 bases from V and 2 bases from J, leaving 12 bases between. The CDR3 covers 15 residues. Germline assignment: CDR1 KGHSH and CDR2 LQKENI.

This rearrangement joins TRBV7-9 to TRBJ2-7; possible D gene TRBD1, 5 bases. V dropped 2 bases and J dropped 7 bases, with 9 bases sitting between them. Germline CDR1 and CDR2: SEHNR and FQNEAQ (reference sequence). The CDR3 sequence is 12 residues long. The CDR3 region has the DNA TGTGCCAGCAGCTTAACAGGAACAGAGCAGTACTTC. This translates into CASSLTGTEQYF.

The genes are TRBV9 and TRBJ2-3, with TRBD1 matching over 7 bases. CDR1 SGDLS and CDR2 YYNGEE come from the germline V gene. Germline trimming cut 2 bases from V and 3 bases from J; bases unmatched to any gene: 6. The CDR3 runs 15 residues. The chain's CDR3 is CASSVQTTGTDTQYF. CDR3 nucleotides: TGTGCCAGCAGCGTCCAGACGACAGGGACAGATACGCAGTATTTT.

The J gene is TRBJ1-2, the V gene TRBV24-1; tentative D call: TRBD1 (5 bases). Germline V lookup: CDR1 KGHDR, CDR2 SFDVKD. The V end was cut by 4 bases, the J end by 7 bases, with 12 bases between. This CDR3 spans 13 amino acids. In DNA form, the CDR3 reads TGTGCCACCAGTGACCGGACATCGGGTGGCTACACCTTC. Its protein is CATSDRTSGGYTF.

The chain links TRBV4-1 to TRBJ1-5; 7 bases match TRBD1. The CDR3 spans 17 residues. Germline assignment: CDR1 MGHRA and CDR2 YSYEKL. Trimming at V came to 3 bases and at J to 2 bases, leaving 10 bases not matched to a gene. Here the CDR3 DNA reads TGCGCCAGCAGCCATCAGTTCCCCACAGGGGGCAATCAGCCCCAGCATTTT. Amino acids: CASSHQFPTGGNQPQHF.

Only one count was recorded for this clone. The chain employs TRBV28 and TRBJ2-7; TRBD1 matches 8 bases. The CDR3 runs to 12 residues. Trimming cost V 8 bases and J 2 bases; bases outside gene matches: 2. Germline V gene data show CDR1 as MDHEN and CDR2 as SYDVKM. The CDR3 nucleotides read TGTGCCAGCGAGACAGGGGCCTACGAGCAGTACTTC. Protein product: CASETGAYEQYF.

The chain has TRBV30 and TRBJ2-1; the D is unclear. This CDR3 has 10 amino acids. Germline CDR1 reads GTSNPN; CDR2 reads SVGIG (reference sequence). The germline V and J ends were trimmed by 2 bases and 12 bases, with 8 bases remaining between them. This chain's CDR3 is CAWSTEMQFF. CDR3 nucleotide sequence: TGTGCCTGGAGTACAGAGATGCAGTTCTTC.

This clone was seen once. The chain has TRBV9 and TRBJ1-1; no clear D. Trimming shortened V by 3 bases and J by 1 base, and 13 bases separated the two germline ends. Germline CDR1 reads SGDLS; CDR2 reads YYNGEE. This CDR3 contains 15 residues. The CDR3, as DNA: TGTGCCAGCAGCGAAACGGGAGCCGAGAACACTGAAGCTTTCTTT. Its translation: CASSETGAENTEAFF.

The chain has TRBV5-6 and TRBJ1-1, with 8 bases identical to TRBD1. This CDR3 contains 14 residues. V shed 6 bases and J 6 bases; nucleotides not matched to a gene: 10. CDR1 is SGHDT and CDR2 is YYEEEE in the germline V gene. As DNA, the CDR3 is TGTGCCAGCACCTCTCAGGGGGCGGGTTCTGAAGCTTTCTTT. Translating it yields CASTSQGAGSEAFF.

The chain recombines TRBV28 with TRBJ2-2; D is perhaps TRBD1 (5 bases). V lost 7 bases and J 0 bases, leaving 24 bases between the germline ends. Germline CDR1 reads MDHEN; CDR2 reads SYDVKM. CDR3 size: 19 residues. DNA for the CDR3: TGTGCCAGCAACACTACAGGTGAGCCTAATAAGCCGAACACCGGGGAGCTGTTTTTT. Its translation: CASNTTGEPNKPNTGELFF.

The chain combines TRBV10-3 with TRBJ2-5; D ambiguous. V was shortened by 3 bases and J by 3 bases, with 11 bases between the two germline ends. The CDR3 loop spans 14 amino acids. Germline V CDR1 and CDR2: ENHRY, SYGVKD. As DNA, the CDR3 is TGTGCCATCAGTGAAGAGACAAGAAAAGAGACCCAGTACTTC. Its protein product is CAISEETRKETQYF.

The V call is TRBV24-1, the J call TRBJ1-1; D gene ambiguous. This CDR3 spans 11 amino acids. The germline V gene has CDR1 KGHDR and CDR2 SFDVKD. Trimming removed 0 bases from V and 8 bases from J, with 3 bases in between. The DNA for the CDR3 is TGTGCCACCAGTGATTTGGAGGAAGCTTTCTTT. Protein: CATSDLEEAFF.

This clone appeared a single time. This rearrangement joins TRBV7-9 to TRBJ2-3, with TRBD1 matching 11 bases. The CDR3 loop spans 16 amino acids. Germline assignment: CDR1 SEHNR and CDR2 FQNEAQ (reference sequence). Unmatched junction bases numbered 7, after V lost 4 bases and J lost 4 bases. The CDR3 DNA sequence: TGTGCCAGCAGCTCGTGGACAGGGGGCGTCGCAGATACGCAGTATTTT. Its protein product is CASSSWTGGVADTQYF.